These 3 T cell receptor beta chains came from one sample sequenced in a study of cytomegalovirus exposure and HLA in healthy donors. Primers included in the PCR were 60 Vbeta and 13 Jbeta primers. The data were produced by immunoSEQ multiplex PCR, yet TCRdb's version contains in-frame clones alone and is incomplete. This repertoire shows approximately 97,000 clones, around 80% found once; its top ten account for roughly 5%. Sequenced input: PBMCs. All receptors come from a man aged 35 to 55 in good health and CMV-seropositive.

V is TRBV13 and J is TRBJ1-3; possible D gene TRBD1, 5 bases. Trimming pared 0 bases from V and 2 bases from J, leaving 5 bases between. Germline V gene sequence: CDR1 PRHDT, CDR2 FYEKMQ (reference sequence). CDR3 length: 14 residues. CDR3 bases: TGTGCCAGCAGCTTAGGGACAGCTGGAAACACCATATATTTT. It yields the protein CASSLGTAGNTIYF.

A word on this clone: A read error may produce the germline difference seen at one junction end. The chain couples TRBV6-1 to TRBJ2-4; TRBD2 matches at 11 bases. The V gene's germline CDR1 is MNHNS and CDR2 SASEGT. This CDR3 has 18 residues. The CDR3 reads CASSEARTSGYGENSQYF. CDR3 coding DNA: TGTGCCAGCAGTGAAGCACGGACTAGCGGGTATGGGGAAAACAGTCAGTACTTC.

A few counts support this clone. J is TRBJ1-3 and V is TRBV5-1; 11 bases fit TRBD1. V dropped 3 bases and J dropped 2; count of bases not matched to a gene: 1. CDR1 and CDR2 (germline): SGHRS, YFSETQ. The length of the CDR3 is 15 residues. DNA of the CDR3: TGCGCCAGCAGCTGGGGACAGGGGGCTGGAAACACCATATATTTT. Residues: CASSWGQGAGNTIYF.